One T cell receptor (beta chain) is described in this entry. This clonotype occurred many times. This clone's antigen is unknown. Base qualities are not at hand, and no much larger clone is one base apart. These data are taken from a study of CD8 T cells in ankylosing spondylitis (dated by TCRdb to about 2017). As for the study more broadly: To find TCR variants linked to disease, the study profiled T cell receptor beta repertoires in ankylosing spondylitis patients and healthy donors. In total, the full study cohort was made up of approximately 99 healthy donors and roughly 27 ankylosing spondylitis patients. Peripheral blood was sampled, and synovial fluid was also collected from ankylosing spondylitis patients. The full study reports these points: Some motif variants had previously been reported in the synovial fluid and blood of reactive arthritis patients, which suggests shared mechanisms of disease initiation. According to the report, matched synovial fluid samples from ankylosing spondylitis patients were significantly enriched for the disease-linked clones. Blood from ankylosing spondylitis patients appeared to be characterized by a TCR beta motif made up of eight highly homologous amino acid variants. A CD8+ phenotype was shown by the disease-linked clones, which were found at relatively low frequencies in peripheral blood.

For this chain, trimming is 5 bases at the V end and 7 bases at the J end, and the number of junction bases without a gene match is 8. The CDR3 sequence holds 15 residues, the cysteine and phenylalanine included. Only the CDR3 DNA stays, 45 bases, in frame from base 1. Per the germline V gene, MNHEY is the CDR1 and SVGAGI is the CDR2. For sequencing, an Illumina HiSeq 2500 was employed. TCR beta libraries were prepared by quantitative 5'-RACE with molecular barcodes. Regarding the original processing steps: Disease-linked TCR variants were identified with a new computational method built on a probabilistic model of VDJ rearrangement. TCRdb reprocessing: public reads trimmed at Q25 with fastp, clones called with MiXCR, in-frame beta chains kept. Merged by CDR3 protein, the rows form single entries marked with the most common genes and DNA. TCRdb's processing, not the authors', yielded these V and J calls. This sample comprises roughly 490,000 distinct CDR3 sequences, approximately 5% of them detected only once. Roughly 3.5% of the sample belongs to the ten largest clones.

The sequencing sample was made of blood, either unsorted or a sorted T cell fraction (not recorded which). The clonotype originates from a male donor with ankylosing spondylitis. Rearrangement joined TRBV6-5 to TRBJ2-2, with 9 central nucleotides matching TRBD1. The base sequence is TGTGCCAGCAGTAACAGGGGGCGACGCATCGGGGAGCTGTTTTTT. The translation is CASSNRGRRIGELFF.